A selection of T cell receptor beta chains follows, all from one sample in a study of blood T cell repertoires in COVID-19. The data were produced by immunoSEQ multiplex PCR, yet TCRdb's version contains in-frame clones alone and is incomplete. The table records about 230,000 clones, nearly 85% of them present only once. What was sequenced was peripheral blood. Every receptor here comes from a woman in her thirties with COVID-19, enrolled during active disease. CDR3s include the opening cysteine and the closing phenylalanine or tryptophan. A D gene is named only where the DNA matches it firmly. Some rows have no size entry. The others give once, few or many, or a class for an expanded clone.

TRBD2 | TRBJ2-3 | 16 | NA | TRBV11-1 | CASSLGASGRTDTQYF | TGTGCCAGCAGCTTAGGCGCTAGCGGGAGGACTGATACGCAGTATTTT
NA | TRBJ2-7 | 15 | NA | TRBV5-1 | CASSPRGQVSYEQYF | TGCGCCAGCAGCCCAAGAGGGCAGGTTTCCTACGAGCAGTACTTC
TRBD1 | TRBJ2-2 | 14 | NA | TRBV24-1 | CATSAGGGTGELFF | TGTGCCACCAGTGCAGGGGGTGGCACCGGGGAGCTGTTTTTT
TRBD1 | TRBJ1-1 | 14 | NA | TRBV27 | CASSLRRDSPEAFF | TGTGCCAGCAGTCTACGCCGGGACAGCCCAGAAGCTTTCTTT
NA | TRBJ1-2 | 16 | NA | TRBV19 | CASSIATTSQGGGYTF | TGTGCCAGTAGTATAGCTACGACGTCACAGGGTGGTGGCTACACCTTC
NA | TRBJ1-5 | 13 | NA | TRBV12-3/TRBV12-4 | CASRTGINQPQHF | TGTGCCAGCAGAACAGGGATCAATCAGCCCCAGCATTTT
TRBD1 | TRBJ2-7 | 11 | NA | TRBV3-1/TRBV3-2 | CAPGQGNEQYF | TGTGCCCCGGGACAGGGAAACGAGCAGTACTTC
TRBD1 | TRBJ2-1 | 15 | NA | TRBV5-1 | CASSPDRVSYNEQFF | TGCGCCAGCAGCCCGGACAGGGTCAGCTACAATGAGCAGTTCTTC
NA | TRBJ2-2 | 15 | NA | TRBV5-5 | CASRRRLPNTGELFF | TGTGCCAGCAGGCGCCGACTCCCAAACACCGGGGAGCTGTTTTTT
TRBD2 | TRBJ2-3 | 22 | NA | TRBV5-1 | CASSLDRWTSGRVLLSTDTQYF | TGCGCCAGCAGCTTGGACCGCTGGACTAGCGGGAGGGTCCTACTCAGCACAGATACGCAGTATTTT
TRBD1 | TRBJ1-1 | 13 | NA | TRBV6-2/TRBV6-3 | CASSGQGYTEAFF | TGTGCCAGCAGTGGACAGGGATACACTGAAGCTTTCTTT
TRBD2 | TRBJ2-5 | 15 | few | TRBV5-1 | CASSIGTSGRETQYF | TGCGCCAGCAGCATCGGGACTAGCGGGAGGGAGACCCAGTACTTC
NA | TRBJ2-3 | 15 | NA | TRBV19 | CASTRGMGWTDTQYF | TGTGCCAGTACCAGGGGAATGGGTTGGACAGATACGCAGTATTTT
NA | TRBJ2-7 | 15 | once | TRBV5-5 | CASSLGPPPGYEQYF | TGTGCCAGCAGCTTGGGTCCCCCCCCAGGCTACGAGCAGTACTTC
TRBD1 | TRBJ1-2 | 15 | NA | TRBV18 | CASSPSDRGPGGYTF | TGTGCCAGCTCACCATCGGACAGGGGGCCGGGCGGCTACACCTTC
NA | TRBJ2-5 | 16 | NA | TRBV5-5 | CASSLGGGRAQETQYF | TGTGCCAGCAGCTTGGGCGGTGGCAGGGCCCAAGAGACCCAGTACTTC
TRBD1 | TRBJ2-7 | 15 | NA | TRBV11-2 | CASTIGTGVSYEQYF | TGTGCCAGCACCATCGGGACAGGAGTCTCCTACGAGCAGTACTTC
NA | TRBJ2-1 | 13 | NA | TRBV6-2/TRBV6-3 | CASSPTGYGEQFF | TGTGCCAGCAGCCCGACGGGGTACGGTGAGCAGTTCTTC
NA | TRBJ1-3 | 15 | NA | TRBV5-6 | CASSADSFSGNTIYF | TGTGCCAGCAGCGCGGACAGCTTCTCTGGAAACACCATATATTTT
NA | TRBJ1-1 | 15 | NA | TRBV3-1/TRBV3-2 | CASSQDRGRDTEAFF | TGTGCCAGCAGCCAAGATCGCGGCAGGGACACTGAAGCTTTCTTT
TRBD2 | TRBJ2-5 | 13 | NA | TRBV11-1 | CASSLREAETQYF | TGTGCCAGCAGCCTACGGGAGGCAGAGACCCAGTACTTC
NA | TRBJ1-5 | 16 | few | TRBV6-5 | CASSYSITRGNQPQHF | TGTGCCAGCAGTTACTCGATCACACGGGGCAATCAGCCCCAGCATTTT
TRBD1 | TRBJ2-3 | 16 | NA | TRBV27 | CASSLAPGTDTDTQYF | TGTGCCAGCAGTCTAGCTCCCGGGACAGACACAGATACGCAGTATTTT
TRBD2 | TRBJ2-7 | 15 | few | TRBV19 | CASSPVEGLVFEQYF | TGTGCCAGTAGTCCAGTCGAGGGACTAGTATTCGAGCAGTACTTC
TRBD1 | TRBJ2-1 | 14 | once | TRBV6-6 | CATQGQGARNEQFF | TGTGCCACCCAGGGACAGGGGGCAAGGAATGAGCAGTTCTTC
NA | TRBJ1-6 | 16 | NA | TRBV7-9 | CASSLRAGARNSPLHF | TGTGCCAGCAGCTTAAGGGCAGGGGCAAGGAATTCACCCCTCCACTTT
TRBD2 | TRBJ2-3 | 17 | NA | TRBV9 | CASSTRGLAGNTDTQYF | TGTGCCAGCAGCACCCGCGGACTAGCGGGAAACACAGATACGCAGTATTTT
TRBD1 | TRBJ2-7 | 17 | NA | TRBV5-4 | CASSSTGTAPLFYEQYF | TGTGCCAGCAGCTCCACCGGGACAGCCCCCCTCTTCTACGAGCAGTACTTC
TRBD1 | TRBJ1-5 | 14 | NA | TRBV6-6 | CASSVDRDYQPQHF | TGTGCCAGCAGTGTGGACAGGGACTATCAGCCCCAGCATTTT
TRBD1 | TRBJ2-3 | 14 | NA | TRBV24-1 | CATSGQDHTDTQYF | TGTGCCACCAGCGGACAGGACCACACAGATACGCAGTATTTT
NA | TRBJ1-2 | 15 | NA | TRBV9 | CASSVATVASQGYTF | TGTGCCAGCAGCGTAGCTACCGTTGCGTCACAGGGCTACACCTTC
TRBD1 | TRBJ2-5 | 14 | NA | TRBV30 | CACSRTGGPGTQYF | TGTGCCTGTTCTAGGACAGGGGGCCCTGGAACCCAGTACTTC
TRBD1 | TRBJ2-3 | 16 | NA | TRBV18 | CASSPRNRGSPDTQYF | TGTGCCAGCTCACCACGTAACAGGGGGTCCCCGGATACGCAGTATTTT
TRBD2 | TRBJ2-3 | 15 | NA | TRBV29-1 | CSVEGTSGYTDTQYF | TGCAGCGTTGAAGGGACTAGCGGATACACAGATACGCAGTATTTT
NA | TRBJ1-6 | 12 | once | TRBV19 | CASSRRKPPLHF | TGTGCCAGTAGTCGGAGGAAACCACCCCTCCACTTT
TRBD1 | TRBJ2-1 | 17 | NA | TRBV7-2 | CASSPGTGGLRDDEQFF | TGTGCCAGCAGCCCAGGGACAGGGGGCTTAAGAGACGATGAGCAGTTCTTC
NA | TRBJ2-7 | 15 | NA | TRBV11-3 | CASSPGSGQSYEQYF | TGTGCCAGCAGCCCTGGATCGGGACAATCCTACGAGCAGTACTTC
TRBD2 | TRBJ2-2 | 14 | NA | TRBV28 | CASRRREGTGELFF | TGTGCCAGCAGGCGGCGGGAGGGCACCGGGGAGCTGTTTTTT
NA | TRBJ1-5 | 13 | NA | TRBV15 | CATSRGGSRAQHF | TGTGCCACCAGCAGAGGAGGGTCCCGGGCCCAGCATTTT
NA | TRBJ1-2 | 13 | NA | TRBV9 | CASNLQGRDGYTF | TGTGCCAGCAACCTACAGGGAAGGGATGGCTACACCTTC
NA | TRBJ2-1 | 14 | NA | TRBV13 | CASSLVPGFDEQFF | TGTGCCAGCAGCTTAGTTCCAGGGTTCGATGAGCAGTTCTTC
TRBD1 | TRBJ1-5 | 15 | NA | TRBV11-2 | CASSSTGTGNQPQHF | TGTGCCAGCAGCTCGACCGGGACAGGCAATCAGCCCCAGCATTTT
TRBD2 | TRBJ2-5 | 15 | NA | TRBV6-2/TRBV6-3 | CASSYVSGSQETQYF | TGTGCCAGCAGTTACGTGAGCGGGAGCCAAGAGACCCAGTACTTC
NA | TRBJ1-2 | 15 | NA | TRBV6-6 | CASISGLEGFSGYTF | TGTGCCAGCATAAGTGGGTTGGAGGGATTTAGCGGCTACACCTTC
NA | TRBJ2-5 | 13 | NA | TRBV5-6 | CASSLAQEETQYF | TGTGCCAGCAGCTTGGCGCAGGAAGAGACCCAGTACTTC
NA | TRBJ2-7 | 14 | NA | TRBV1 | CTSSQIGLMGEQYF | TGCACCAGCAGCCAGATAGGACTTATGGGCGAGCAGTACTTC
NA | TRBJ1-1 | 12 | NA | TRBV10-1 | CATSAGGTEAFF | TGCGCCACCTCAGCGGGGGGCACTGAAGCTTTCTTT
TRBD1 | TRBJ2-5 | 15 | once | TRBV4-1 | CASSQLGQGRETQYF | TGCGCCAGCAGCCAACTGGGACAGGGTAGGGAGACCCAGTACTTC
TRBD1 | TRBJ1-1 | 13 | NA | TRBV6-2/TRBV6-3 | CASSFTGGTEAFF | TGTGCCAGCAGTTTCACAGGGGGCACTGAAGCTTTCTTT
NA | TRBJ1-1 | 14 | few | TRBV5-4 | CASSFRGPNTEAFF | TGTGCCAGCAGCTTCCGGGGTCCGAACACTGAAGCTTTCTTT
NA | TRBJ1-1 | 14 | few | TRBV7-3 | CASSLTARSTEAFF | TGTGCCAGCAGCTTAACCGCTAGGAGCACTGAAGCTTTCTTT
TRBD2 | TRBJ2-1 | 18 | NA | TRBV3-1/TRBV3-2 | CASSQVSLREGHVDEQFF | TGTGCCAGCAGCCAAGTATCTTTGAGGGAGGGCCACGTGGATGAGCAGTTCTTC
NA | TRBJ2-7 | 11 | NA | TRBV29-1 | CSVGYGYEQYF | TGCAGCGTTGGCTACGGCTACGAGCAGTACTTC
TRBD1 | TRBJ2-1 | 15 | NA | TRBV7-2 | CASSQETGVYNEQFF | TGTGCCAGCAGTCAAGAGACAGGGGTATACAATGAGCAGTTCTTC
NA | TRBJ1-2 | 15 | NA | TRBV9 | CASSVGGGHPYGYTF | TGTGCCAGCAGCGTCGGAGGTGGGCATCCCTATGGCTACACCTTC
NA | TRBJ1-4 | 16 | NA | TRBV4-2 | CASSQGGRALNEKLFF | TGTGCCAGCAGCCAAGGTGGCAGGGCCCTTAATGAAAAACTGTTTTTT
NA | TRBJ2-5 | 17 | NA | TRBV4-3 | CASSPSTNARGLETQYF | TGCGCCAGCAGCCCCAGTACTAACGCCCGTGGTTTGGAGACCCAGTACTTC
TRBD1 | TRBJ1-1 | 14 | NA | TRBV28 | CASSYRGRVSEAFF | TGTGCCAGCAGTTACAGGGGGCGGGTGTCTGAAGCTTTCTTT
TRBD2 | TRBJ2-3 | 16 | NA | TRBV3-1/TRBV3-2 | CASSQELAARTDTQYF | TGTGCCAGCAGCCAAGAGCTAGCGGCTCGAACAGATACGCAGTATTTT
NA | TRBJ2-1 | 15 | NA | TRBV4-2 | CASSQVTSSYNEQFF | TGTGCCAGCAGCCAAGTAACTAGCTCCTACAATGAGCAGTTCTTC